The sequence of this TCR beta chain was determined in a study of shared clonotypes between healthy human individuals (dated by TCRdb to 2018 to 2020). General notes on the study: The cohort comprised two women and a few men aged 18 to 49 years. Leukapheresis yielded between about 0.9 and 9 billion PBMCs per donor. To increase sequencing depth and limit assay-specific biases, TCR repertoire library preparation and sequencing were carried out by different laboratories using diverse techniques. To estimate repertoire size and how much clonotypes are shared between individuals, the study performed deep sequencing of blood TCR repertoires from a handful of healthy adults. Per donor, three plates each were used for CD4 naive and CD4 memory, two for CD8 naive, and one for CD8 memory. The paper's findings and limits, for the study overall: Sampling was limited to blood, and TCR repertoires in tissue likely differ from TCR repertoires in blood. Across a few donors, about 5% of naive CD4, 3.5% of naive CD8, roughly 2.2% of memory CD4, and over 0.35% of memory CD8 clonotypes were shared. Because the study included only a small number of donors, the genetic and exposure-history diversity represented was limited. Compared with non-shared clonotypes, clonotypes shared by all four sorted-subset donors had higher generation probabilities. Pairwise subsampling indicated that sequencing depth was expected to affect the degree of clonotype sharing among donors. Naive subsets generally had larger estimated clonotype richness than memory subsets. Incomplete sequencing was indicated by rarefaction of sorted-subset datasets, despite the large sequencing depth.

Remarks on this clone: What this receptor recognizes is not known. No qualities accompany the bases; no much larger clone lies one base away.

Using the deep immunoSEQ assay, TCR CDR3 regions were amplified from genomic DNA by multiplex PCR. Extracted genomic DNA from each cell subset was distributed evenly across all wells of several immunoSEQ 96-well plates, and each plate was treated as a replicate. Each replicate PCR for sorted subsets received approximately 220 ng genomic DNA, equal to around 32,000 T cell genomes. The purified libraries were quantified using a Qubit 3.0 fluorometer, sized with a Bioanalyzer 2100, and then quantified again using the KAPA Library Quantification kit. Every immunoSEQ 96-well plate was sequenced on a separate single-read 150-cycle Illumina NextSeq 550 flow cell. As for the authors' bioinformatics: Because the immunoSEQ output included only junctional sequences and no quality scores, the filtering could not be the same as the filtering used for full-length reads. To assign V/J genes and CDR3, sequences were annotated against IMGT germline references using PyIR, a Python wrapper for IgBLAST v1.9. Reads were removed for weak V/J assignments (E-value above 1e-6), missing CDR3, stop codons, out-of-frame junctions, or ambiguous translated residues. A V3J clonotype was defined by an identical inferred V gene, J gene, and CDR3 amino acid sequence. Percentage overlap between repertoires was computed as shared unique clonotypes divided by the size of the smaller repertoire. Richness of each repertoire was evaluated using RTK rarefaction, the Chao1 estimator, and Recon v2.1 estimates of unobserved clonotypes. Generation probabilities were computed with OLGA for all TCRbeta clonotypes obtained by the gDNA method from several donors. The table was pulled from immuneACCESS by TCRdb, which kept in-frame rearrangements only. Such tables lose some clones; where checked, under half of the loss comes from unresolved V genes, and the rest has no known cause. V, J and clone size reflect that table, while D and trimming were determined from the DNA. This sample holds 550,000 to 750,000 clones; about 91% were observed only once. Approximately 24% of the sample is in the top ten clones.

CD8 naive samples were CD45RO-negative cells positively selected for CCR7, giving a CD45RA+CCR7+ population that excluded TemRA cells. Donors were healthy HIV-negative adults with no recently reported acute infections or vaccinations. All donors were Caucasian adults living in Nashville, Tennessee, USA. After blood collection by leukapheresis, PBMCs were isolated using Ficoll-Histopaque density gradient centrifugation and then cryopreserved in the vapor phase of liquid nitrogen. Analytical flow cytometry was used to check the purity and quantity of every magnetically sorted T cell population. From each sorted fraction, genomic DNA was isolated and quantified by UV absorbance on a Nanodrop 2000c. Counted from cysteine to phenylalanine, this CDR3 has 15 amino acids. Of all the DNA, just the CDR3 is kept, 45 bases in frame from base 1. From the germline V gene, CDR1 is SGHAT and CDR2 is FQNNGV. The junction shows trimming of 6 bases on V and 4 bases on J, and the gene matches do not reach 10 bases of it.

Sequenced sample: naive CD8+ T cells sorted from blood. Sample cell subset or site, as interpreted from the label and publication: CD45RA+CCR7+. The rearranged chain carries TRBV11-2 and TRBJ2-3; 7 of the junction bases match TRBD2. The sequence was obtained from a man in his thirties or forties in good health. The bases read TGTGCCAGCAGTCCCTCAACGGGAGGTCCAGATACGCAGTATTTT. It translates as CASSPSTGGPDTQYF.